The 10 T cell receptor beta chains presented below share a single source sample, sequenced in a study of blood T cell repertoires in COVID-19 (dated by TCRdb to about 2020). The library was produced with the immunoSEQ multiplex PCR assay. Imported from immuneACCESS, the table was reduced by TCRdb to in-frame sequences with V and J called. These copies leave out some clones; in studies compared against another copy, an unresolved V gene accounts for under half, and the cause of the remainder is not known. This sample gives some 180,000 clones in total; 80% to 85% of them show up just once. The ten largest make up 6% to 7% of the sample. Sample: peripheral blood. These receptors originate from a middle-aged woman with COVID-19, enrolled during active disease.

Comments on this clone: This sample also contains other DNA sequences that code for the same CDR3. The chain recombines TRBV18 with TRBJ1-2; 9 bases map to TRBD1. V shed 6 bases, J shed 6 bases, and the junction held 5 bases outside the gene matches. The CDR3 spans 13 residues. Germline lookup yields CDR1 KGHSH and CDR2 LQKENI. The CDR3 region is CASSHDRGNGYTF. CDR3 coding DNA: TGTGCCAGCTCGCATGACAGGGGGAATGGCTACACCTTC.

The gene calls are TRBV24-1 and TRBJ2-1, with 11 bases fitting TRBD2. The CDR3 consists of 15 residues. Germline lookup yields CDR1 KGHDR and CDR2 SFDVKD. V lost 5 bases and J lost 8; bases outside the gene matches: 7. The CDR3, as DNA: TGTGCCACCAGTGCCGCCGGGACTAGCGGATATGAGCAGTTCTTC. Its protein product is CATSAAGTSGYEQFF.

The chain couples TRBV25-1 to TRBJ1-4, with D perhaps TRBD1 (5 bases). CDR3 length equals 17 residues. Germline CDR1 MGHDK, CDR2 SYGVNS. Trimming stripped 3 bases from V and 3 bases from J, with 17 bases between. The CDR3 protein is CASSDIQRGTPNEKLFF. The CDR3 bases are TGTGCCAGCAGTGATATACAAAGGGGTACGCCTAATGAAAAACTGTTTTTT.

J is TRBJ2-1 and V is TRBV18; 7 nucleotides agree with TRBD1. The CDR3 is made up of 16 amino acids. Germline CDR1 is KGHSH and CDR2 is LQKENI. The J segment lost 4 bases and the V segment lost 0 bases, leaving 6 bases of the junction unmatched. DNA of the CDR3: TGTGCCAGCTCACCACCCGACAGGGAAGGATACAATGAGCAGTTCTTC. Its translation is CASSPPDREGYNEQFF.

This chain links TRBV29-1 with TRBJ1-4; 9 nucleotides match TRBD1. Losses at the gene ends were 2 bases for V and 3 bases for J; bases not matched to a gene: 7. Germline V gives CDR1 SQVTM, CDR2 ANQGSEA. This CDR3 is built from 16 residues. Here the CDR3 reads CSVELRQGVANEKLFF. The CDR3 DNA sequence: TGCAGCGTTGAATTGAGACAGGGGGTGGCTAATGAAAAACTGTTTTTT.

This chain connects TRBV11-2 to TRBJ1-5, with D uncertain. Germline V CDR1 and CDR2: SGHAT, FQNNGV. V was clipped by 2 bases and J by 6 bases, with 11 bases between them. The CDR3 covers 14 residues. CDR3 coding DNA: TGTGCCAGCAGCTTACGGCCGGGAGTTCAGCCCCAGCATTTT. This sequence encodes CASSLRPGVQPQHF.

For this clone: Other DNA sequences in the sample encode the same CDR3. The CDR3 region is CASSPGTGNQPQHF. CDR3 bases: TGTGCCAGCAGTCCCGGGACAGGGAATCAGCCCCAGCATTTT. The J gene is TRBJ1-5, the V gene TRBV27; 9 nucleotides line up with TRBD1. The junction had 3 bases not matched to a gene; V was cut back by 5 bases and J by 4 bases. Germline values: CDR1 MNHEY, CDR2 SMNVEV (reference sequence). The CDR3 consists of 14 residues.

The V and J genes are TRBV5-5 and TRBJ1-2, with TRBD1 matching 7 bases. The trim removed 4 bases at V and 8 bases at J, leaving 14 bases unmatched. This CDR3 has 15 amino acids. Germline V gene data show CDR1 as SGHKS and CDR2 as YYEKEE (reference sequence). The CDR3 DNA sequence: TGTGCCAGCAGCCCTGGGACAGCCGGATATGGGGGCTACACCTTC. It yields the protein CASSPGTAGYGGYTF. The whole variable domain, remainder taken from reference TRBV5-5 and TRBJ1-2, is DAGVTQSPTHLIKTRGQQVTLRCSPISGHKSVSWYQQVLGQGPQFIFQYYEKEERGRGNFPDRFSARQFPNYSSELNVNALLLGDSALYLCASSPGTAGYGGYTFGSGTRLTVV.

The chain links TRBV28 to TRBJ2-5, with 11 nucleotides matching TRBD2. CDR1 and CDR2 from the germline V gene are MDHEN and SYDVKM. Trimming cost V 5 bases and J 1 base; bases outside gene matches: 3. The CDR3 runs 15 residues. CDR3 residues: CASSGLAGPQETQYF. CDR3 in DNA: TGTGCCAGCAGTGGACTAGCGGGCCCCCAAGAGACCCAGTACTTC.

This clone was picked up a small number of times. The chain is built from TRBV2 and TRBJ1-6; tentative D call: TRBD1 (6 bases). V lost 3 bases, J lost 7 bases, and 10 bases lay in between. Germline CDR1 is SNHLY and CDR2 is FYNNEI. This CDR3 is built from 14 residues. CDR3 DNA sequence: TGTGCCAGCAGTGATCTGGGACACAATTCACCCCTCCACTTT. Translation gives CASSDLGHNSPLHF. The whole variable domain, remainder taken from reference TRBV2 and TRBJ1-6, is EPEVTQTPSHQVTQMGQEVILRCVPISNHLYFYWYRQILGQKVEFLVSFYNNEISEKSEIFDDQFSVERPDGSNFTLKIRSTKLEDSAMYFCASSDLGHNSPLHFGNGTRLTVT.